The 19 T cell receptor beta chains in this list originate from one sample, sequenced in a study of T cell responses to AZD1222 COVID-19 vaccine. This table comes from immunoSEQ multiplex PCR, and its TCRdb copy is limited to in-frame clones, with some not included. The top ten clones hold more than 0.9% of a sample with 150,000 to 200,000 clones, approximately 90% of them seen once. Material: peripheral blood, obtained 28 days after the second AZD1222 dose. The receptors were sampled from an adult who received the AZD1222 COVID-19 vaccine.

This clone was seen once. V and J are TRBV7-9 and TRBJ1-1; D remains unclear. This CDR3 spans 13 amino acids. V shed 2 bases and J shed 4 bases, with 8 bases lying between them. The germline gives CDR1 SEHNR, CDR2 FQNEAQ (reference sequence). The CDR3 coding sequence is TGTGCCAGCAGCTTATACGAACTCACTGAAGCTTTCTTT. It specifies CASSLYELTEAFF.

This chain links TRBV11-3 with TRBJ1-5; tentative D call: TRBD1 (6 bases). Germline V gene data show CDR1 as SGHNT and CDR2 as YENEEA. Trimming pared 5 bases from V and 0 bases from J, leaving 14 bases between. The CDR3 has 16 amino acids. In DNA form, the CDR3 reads TGTGCCAGCAGCACCGTAGGGGGATATAGCAATCAGCCCCAGCATTTT. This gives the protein CASSTVGGYSNQPQHF.

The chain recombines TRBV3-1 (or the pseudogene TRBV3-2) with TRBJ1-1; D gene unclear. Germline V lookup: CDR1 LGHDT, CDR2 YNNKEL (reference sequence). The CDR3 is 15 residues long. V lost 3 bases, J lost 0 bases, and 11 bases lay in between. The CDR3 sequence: CASSQILGVNTEAFF. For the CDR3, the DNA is TGTGCCAGCAGCCAGATACTAGGAGTGAACACTGAAGCTTTCTTT.

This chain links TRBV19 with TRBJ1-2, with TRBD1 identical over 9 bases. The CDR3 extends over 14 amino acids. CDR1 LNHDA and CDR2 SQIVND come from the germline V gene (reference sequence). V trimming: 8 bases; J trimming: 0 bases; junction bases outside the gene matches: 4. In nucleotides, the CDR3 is TGTGCCAGTGCCGGGACAGGGACTAACTATGGCTACACCTTC. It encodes CASAGTGTNYGYTF.

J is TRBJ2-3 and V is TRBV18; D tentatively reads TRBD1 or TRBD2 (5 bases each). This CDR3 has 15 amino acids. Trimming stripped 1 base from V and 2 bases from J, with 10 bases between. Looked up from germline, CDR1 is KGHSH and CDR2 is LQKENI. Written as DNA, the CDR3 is TGTGCCAGCTCACCACTCGGGGCCCTCACAGATACGCAGTATTTT. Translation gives CASSPLGALTDTQYF.

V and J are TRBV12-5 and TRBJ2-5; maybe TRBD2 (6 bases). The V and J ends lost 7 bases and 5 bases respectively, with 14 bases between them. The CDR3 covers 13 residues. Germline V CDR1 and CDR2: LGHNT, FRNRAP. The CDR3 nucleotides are TGTGCTAGTGCCCCCGGGGGAACCGAGACCCAGTACTTC. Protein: CASAPGGTETQYF.

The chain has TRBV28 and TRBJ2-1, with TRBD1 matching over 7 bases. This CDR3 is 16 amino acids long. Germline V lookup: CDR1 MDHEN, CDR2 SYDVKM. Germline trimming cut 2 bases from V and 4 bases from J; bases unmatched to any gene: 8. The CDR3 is CASSLISGTAYNEQFF. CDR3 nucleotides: TGTGCCAGCAGTTTAATTTCCGGGACAGCATACAATGAGCAGTTCTTC.

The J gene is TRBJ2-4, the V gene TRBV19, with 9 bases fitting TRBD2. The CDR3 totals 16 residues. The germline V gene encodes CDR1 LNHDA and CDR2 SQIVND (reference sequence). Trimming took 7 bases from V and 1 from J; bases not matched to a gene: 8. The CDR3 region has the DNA TGTGCCAGTAATATTAATAGCGGGAGCGCCAAAAACATTCAGTACTTC. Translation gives CASNINSGSAKNIQYF.

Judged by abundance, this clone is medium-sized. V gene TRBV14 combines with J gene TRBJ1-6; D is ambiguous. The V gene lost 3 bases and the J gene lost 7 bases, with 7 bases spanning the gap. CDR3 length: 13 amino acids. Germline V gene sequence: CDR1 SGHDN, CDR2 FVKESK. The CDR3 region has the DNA TGTGCCAGCAGCCAGATCAACAATTCACCCCTCCACTTT. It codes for CASSQINNSPLHF.

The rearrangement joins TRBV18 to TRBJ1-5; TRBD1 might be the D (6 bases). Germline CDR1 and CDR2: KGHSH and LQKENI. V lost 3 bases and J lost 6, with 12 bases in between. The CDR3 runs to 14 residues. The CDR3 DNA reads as TGTGCCAGCTCACCGGGGGGGGCGGGTCAGCCCCAGCATTTT. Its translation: CASSPGGAGQPQHF.

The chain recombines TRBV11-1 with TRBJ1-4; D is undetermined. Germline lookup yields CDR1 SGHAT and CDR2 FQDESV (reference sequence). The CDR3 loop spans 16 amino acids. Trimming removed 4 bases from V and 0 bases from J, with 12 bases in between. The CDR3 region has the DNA TGTGCCAGCAGCTCTCGACGGGTACCAACTAATGAAAAACTGTTTTTT. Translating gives CASSSRRVPTNEKLFF.

CDR3 protein: CASSRGTAYEQYF. CDR3 nucleotides: TGTGCCAGCAGCCGAGGGACAGCCTACGAGCAGTACTTC. V is TRBV28 and J is TRBJ2-7; 7 bases are shared with TRBD1. There are 13 residues in the CDR3. Losses at the gene ends were 6 bases for V and 2 bases for J; bases not matched to a gene: 4. Germline V gives CDR1 MDHEN, CDR2 SYDVKM.

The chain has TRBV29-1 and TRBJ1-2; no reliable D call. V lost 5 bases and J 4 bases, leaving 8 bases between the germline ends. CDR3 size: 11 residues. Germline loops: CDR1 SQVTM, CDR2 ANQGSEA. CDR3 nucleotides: TGCAGCGTTCTACAGCTCTATGGCTACACCTTC. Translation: CSVLQLYGYTF.

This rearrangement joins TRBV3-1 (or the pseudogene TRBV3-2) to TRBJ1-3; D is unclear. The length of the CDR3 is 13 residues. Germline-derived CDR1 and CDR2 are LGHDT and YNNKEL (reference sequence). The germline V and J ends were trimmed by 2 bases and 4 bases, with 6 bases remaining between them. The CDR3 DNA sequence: TGTGCCAGCAGCCAAAACGTCGGAAACACCATATATTTT. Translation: CASSQNVGNTIYF.

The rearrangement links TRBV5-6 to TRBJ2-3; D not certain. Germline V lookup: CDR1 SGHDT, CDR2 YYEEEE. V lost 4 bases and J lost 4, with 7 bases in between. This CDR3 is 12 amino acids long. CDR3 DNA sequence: TGTGCCAGCAGCCTATGGGCAGATACGCAGTATTTT. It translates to CASSLWADTQYF.

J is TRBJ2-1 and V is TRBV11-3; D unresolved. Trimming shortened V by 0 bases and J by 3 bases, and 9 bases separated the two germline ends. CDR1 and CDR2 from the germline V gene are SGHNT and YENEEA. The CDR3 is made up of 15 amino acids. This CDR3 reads CASSLDGGIYNEQFF. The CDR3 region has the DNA TGTGCCAGCAGCTTAGATGGCGGTATCTACAATGAGCAGTTCTTC.

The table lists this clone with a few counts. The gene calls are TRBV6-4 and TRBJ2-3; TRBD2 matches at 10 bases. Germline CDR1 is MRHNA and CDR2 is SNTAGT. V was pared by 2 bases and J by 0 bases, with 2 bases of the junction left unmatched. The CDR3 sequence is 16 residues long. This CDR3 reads CASSDLAGDSTDTQYF. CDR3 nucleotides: TGTGCCAGCAGTGACCTAGCGGGGGATAGCACAGATACGCAGTATTTT.

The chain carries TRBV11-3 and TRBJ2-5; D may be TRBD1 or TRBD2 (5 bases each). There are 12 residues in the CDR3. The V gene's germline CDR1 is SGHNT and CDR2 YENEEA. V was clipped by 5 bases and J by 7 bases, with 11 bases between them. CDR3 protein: CASSRDGLTQYF. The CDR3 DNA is TGTGCCAGCAGCAGGGACGGTTTGACCCAGTACTTC.

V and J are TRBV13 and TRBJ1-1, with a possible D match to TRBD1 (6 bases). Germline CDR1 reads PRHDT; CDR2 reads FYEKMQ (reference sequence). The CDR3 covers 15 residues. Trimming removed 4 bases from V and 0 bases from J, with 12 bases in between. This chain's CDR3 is CASSYYRDLNTEAFF. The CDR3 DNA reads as TGTGCCAGCAGCTACTACAGGGATTTGAACACTGAAGCTTTCTTT.